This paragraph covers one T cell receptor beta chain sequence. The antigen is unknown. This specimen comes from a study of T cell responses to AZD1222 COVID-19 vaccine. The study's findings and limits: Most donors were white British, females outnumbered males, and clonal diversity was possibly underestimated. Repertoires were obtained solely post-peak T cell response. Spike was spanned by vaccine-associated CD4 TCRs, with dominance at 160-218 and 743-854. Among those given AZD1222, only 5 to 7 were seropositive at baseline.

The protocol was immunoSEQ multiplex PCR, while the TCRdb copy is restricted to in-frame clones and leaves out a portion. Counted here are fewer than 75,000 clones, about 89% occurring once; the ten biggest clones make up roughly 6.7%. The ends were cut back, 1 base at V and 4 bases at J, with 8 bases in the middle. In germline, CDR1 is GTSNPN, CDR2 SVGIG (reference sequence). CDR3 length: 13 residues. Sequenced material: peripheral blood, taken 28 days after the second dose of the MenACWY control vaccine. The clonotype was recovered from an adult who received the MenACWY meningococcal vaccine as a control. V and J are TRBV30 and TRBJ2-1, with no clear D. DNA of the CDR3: TGTGCCTGGAGTGGTGACTCGTACAATGAGCAGTTCTTC. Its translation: CAWSGDSYNEQFF.